The 10 T cell receptor beta chains presented below share a single source sample, sequenced in a study of cytomegalovirus exposure and HLA in healthy donors. The PCR ran on 60 Vbeta and 13 Jbeta primers. Clones were sequenced by immunoSEQ multiplex PCR, and TCRdb holds only the in-frame ones, with some missing. In the table there are 150,000 to 200,000 clones, 60% to 85% of which are singletons. Sequencing was done on a sample of PBMCs. The source is a girl aged 10 to 17 in good health and CMV-seropositive.

V and J are TRBV28 and TRBJ2-7; 10 bases align to TRBD1. This CDR3 region has 15 residues. The J segment lost 4 bases and the V segment lost 8 bases, leaving 11 bases of the junction unmatched. From germline, CDR1 is MDHEN and CDR2 SYDVKM. CDR3 in amino acids: CASHPTGTGEYEQYF. As DNA, the CDR3 is TGTGCCAGCCACCCCACCGGGACAGGGGAATACGAGCAGTACTTC.

This chain joins TRBV2 and TRBJ2-2; possible D gene TRBD2, 6 bases. Trimming left V 11 bases short and J 0 bases short, with 16 bases between. Germline V lookup: CDR1 SNHLY, CDR2 FYNNEI. The CDR3 spans 15 residues. The CDR3 DNA sequence: TGTGCCGGACACCGGGACTTCTCGAACACCGGGGAGCTGTTTTTT. This gives the protein CAGHRDFSNTGELFF.

The chain is built from TRBV19 and TRBJ1-6; 7 bases agree with TRBD1. CDR3 length: 17 residues. The V and J ends lost 1 base and 5 bases, in that order; junction bases with no gene match: 8. CDR1 is LNHDA, CDR2 SQIVND, per germline (reference sequence). Written as DNA, the CDR3 is TGTGCCAGTAGTATAGCTATCCGGGACAGCAATAATTCACCCCTCCACTTT. As protein: CASSIAIRDSNNSPLHF.

This clone has just one count. V gene TRBV11-3 combines with J gene TRBJ2-2, with D tentatively TRBD2 (6 bases). The germline V gene has CDR1 SGHNT and CDR2 YENEEA. The CDR3 contains 15 residues. Trimming took off 5 bases at V and 0 bases at J, with 10 bases between the two ends. The CDR3 protein is CASSAGPTNTGELFF. Written as DNA, the CDR3 is TGTGCCAGCAGCGCGGGACCGACGAACACCGGGGAGCTGTTTTTT.

This clone has just a few counts. V gene TRBV29-1 combines with J gene TRBJ2-2; D unclear. V was cut by 7 bases and J by 2 bases, with 11 bases left in between. Germline assignment: CDR1 SQVTM and CDR2 ANQGSEA. The CDR3 totals 13 residues. Here the CDR3 DNA reads TGCAGCGCCCCGACGGGTAACACCGGGGAGCTGTTTTTT. Amino acid sequence: CSAPTGNTGELFF.

The chain carries TRBV21-1 and TRBJ1-5; the tabulated D call, TRBD1, remains unverified against the DNA. TRBV21-1 is a pseudogene locus. The CDR3 consists of 16 residues. The CDR3 DNA reads as TGTGCCAGCAGCAAAGCGCAGGCAGGGTCTCATCAGCCCCAGCATTTT. Protein: CASSKAQAGSHQPQHF.

The chain employs TRBV6-1 and TRBJ2-7; 10 positions match TRBD2. Germline V gene data show CDR1 as MNHNS and CDR2 as SASEGT. V was pared by 10 bases and J by 12 bases, with 12 bases of the junction left unmatched. This CDR3 is 12 amino acids long. The CDR3 loop reads CATQASGGLGYF. The CDR3 DNA follows: TGTGCCACCCAGGCTAGCGGGGGCCTAGGGTACTTC.

This chain links TRBV9 with TRBJ2-1; the match to TRBD2 covers 7 bases. CDR3 size: 17 residues. The ends lost 4 bases at V and 8 bases at J; junction bases unmatched: 18. Germline CDR1 reads SGDLS; CDR2 reads YYNGEE. In nucleotides, the CDR3 is TGTGCCAGCAGCCCCCAACCTTCGGGGGGACCTACATATGAGCAGTTCTTC. As protein: CASSPQPSGGPTYEQFF.

The chain links TRBV7-9 to TRBJ2-7; 12 nucleotides agree with TRBD1. The V and J ends lost 4 bases and 2 bases, in that order; junction bases with no gene match: 3. In germline, CDR1 is SEHNR, CDR2 FQNEAQ (reference sequence). The CDR3 consists of 15 residues. The CDR3 region has the DNA TGTGCCAGCAGCTCCGGGACAGGGGGCCCCTACGAGCAGTACTTC. Translated: CASSSGTGGPYEQYF.

The CDR3 DNA sequence: TGTGCCTGGAGTGTAACTGTCGACAATCAGCCCCAGCATTTT. Residues: CAWSVTVDNQPQHF. The chain carries TRBV30 and TRBJ1-5; D gene uncertain. Trimming took 0 bases from V and 3 from J, leaving 9 bases between them. The CDR3 contains 14 residues. CDR1 and CDR2 from the germline V gene are GTSNPN and SVGIG (reference sequence). The full variable domain, with the rest looked up from reference TRBV30 and TRBJ1-5, is SQTIHQWPATLVQPVGSPLSLECTVEGTSNPNLYWYRQAAGRGLQLLFYSVGIGQISSEVPQNLSASRPQDRQFILSSKKLLLSDSGFYLCAWSVTVDNQPQHFGDGTRLSIL.